Below, 8 T cell receptor beta chains from the same sample are listed, as sequenced in a study of memory CD4+ T cells and cytomegalovirus serostatus (dated by TCRdb to between 2019 and 2020). A FACSAria II was used to sort memory CD4+ T cells, defined as single viable CD3+CD4+CD8-CD45RO+ cells. The library relied on the immunoSEQ multiplex PCR assay. Not all clones reach the TCRdb copy of this immuneACCESS table, which keeps in-frame sequences only. Checked studies attribute under half of the gap to unresolved V genes and leave the rest unexplained. A total of tens of thousands of clones appear in this sample, over 70% of them only once. About 2.4% of the sample is taken by the ten largest. Sequencing was done on a sample of memory CD4+ T cells from blood. The receptors stem from an adult in good health and CMV-seropositive.

The rearrangement uses TRBV4-1 and TRBJ2-3, with D possibly called TRBD1 or TRBD2 (5 bases each). Germline V lookup: CDR1 MGHRA, CDR2 YSYEKL. This CDR3 region has 14 residues. V was shortened by 1 base and J by 6 bases, with 11 bases between the two germline ends. This CDR3 is CASSQAGRADTQYF. CDR3 nucleotide sequence: TGCGCCAGCAGCCAAGCGGGACGGGCGGATACGCAGTATTTT.

The chain recombines TRBV7-2 with TRBJ2-2, with a possible D match to TRBD2 (6 bases). The CDR3 runs to 18 residues. The germline V gene encodes CDR1 SGHTA and CDR2 FQGNSA. The V end lost 1 base, the J end lost 1 base, and 16 bases lay between the germline ends. The CDR3 nucleotides read TGTGCCAGCAGCTTAGTACCCCCCGCAGCGGGGAACACCGGGGAGCTGTTTTTT. Translation: CASSLVPPAAGNTGELFF.

This chain connects TRBV28 to TRBJ2-3; D not resolved. The germline V and J ends were trimmed by 2 bases and 3 bases, with 9 bases remaining between them. CDR3 size: 14 residues. CDR1 MDHEN and CDR2 SYDVKM come from the germline V gene. The DNA for the CDR3 is TGTGCCAGCAGTTTACAAACGGTAACAGATACGCAGTATTTT. It specifies CASSLQTVTDTQYF.

The chain uses TRBV29-1 and TRBJ1-2; D gene ambiguous. Deletions cut 2 bases from V and 5 bases from J, with 15 bases between. The CDR3 has 14 amino acids. CDR1 is SQVTM and CDR2 is ANQGSEA in the germline V gene. The CDR3 reads CSVESPDPSYGYTF. Written as DNA, the CDR3 is TGCAGCGTTGAATCCCCGGACCCATCTTATGGCTACACCTTC. The full variable domain, with the rest looked up from reference TRBV29-1 and TRBJ1-2, is SAVISQKPSRDICQRGTSLTIQCQVDSQVTMMFWYRQQPGQSLTLIATANQGSEATYESGFVIDKFPISRPNLTFSTLTVSNMSPEDSSIYLCSVESPDPSYGYTFGSGTRLTVV.

This clone showed up just a few times. The chain carries TRBV6-1 and TRBJ2-7, with 7 nucleotides matching TRBD1. Germline lookup yields CDR1 MNHNS and CDR2 SASEGT. V lost 0 bases to trimming and J lost 1 base; unmatched junction nucleotides: 6. The CDR3 consists of 16 residues. In DNA, the CDR3 is TGTGCCAGCAGTGAAGCGGGAGCACAGGGGTCCTACGAGCAGTACGTC. Translation: CASSEAGAQGSYEQYV.

The genes are TRBV7-2 and TRBJ1-1; D gene uncertain. Germline V gene lookup returns CDR1 SGHTA and CDR2 FQGNSA. This CDR3 has 13 amino acids. V was shortened by 5 bases and J by 4 bases, with 11 bases between the two germline ends. The CDR3 spells CASSLAGITEAFF. The CDR3 bases are TGTGCCAGCAGCCTTGCAGGAATCACTGAAGCTTTCTTT.

This chain connects TRBV7-9 to TRBJ2-1; D is unclear. The CDR3 extends over 13 amino acids. The germline V gene has CDR1 SEHNR and CDR2 FQNEAQ (reference sequence). Trimming cost V 3 bases and J 6 bases, with 9 bases left between them. CDR3 residues: CASSFPGPNEQFF. CDR3 DNA: TGTGCCAGCAGCTTTCCCGGGCCCAATGAGCAGTTCTTC.

The gene calls are TRBV5-1 and TRBJ1-1; 7 nucleotides agree with TRBD1. Germline-derived CDR1 and CDR2 are SGHRS and YFSETQ. The CDR3 has 16 amino acids. V dropped 0 bases and J dropped 4; count of bases not matched to a gene: 9. DNA for the CDR3: TGCGCCAGCAGCTTGGTAGGGACAGTCGGTAGCACTGAAGCTTTCTTT. It encodes CASSLVGTVGSTEAFF.